The 5 T cell receptor beta chains given below trace back to one sample, sequenced in a study of cytomegalovirus exposure and HLA in healthy donors (dated by TCRdb to the late 2010s). The receptor library was made with the immunoSEQ multiplex PCR assay. A mixture of 60 forward primers for TCR Vbeta segments and 13 reverse primers for TCR Jbeta segments was used in the multiplex PCR. This is the immuneACCESS table as TCRdb keeps it, with only in-frame sequences that have V and J called. A part of the clones is gone; compared with another copy, unresolved V genes explain less than half, and the rest is unexplained. Within this sample are some 44,000 clones, with about 90% of them counted one time only. Together, the top ten hold roughly 8% of the sample. The sequenced sample consisted of PBMCs. All receptors come from a woman between 40 and 55 years old in good health and CMV-seropositive.

The chain joins TRBV4-2 to TRBJ1-2; D perhaps matches TRBD1 (5 bases). This CDR3 contains 15 residues. The V gene lost 0 bases and the J gene lost 4 bases, with 12 bases spanning the gap. Germline-derived CDR1 and CDR2 are LGHNA and YNFKEQ. The CDR3 loop is CASSQDLAGFYGYTF. Here the CDR3 DNA reads TGTGCCAGCAGCCAAGATCTGGCAGGGTTCTATGGCTACACCTTC.

V is TRBV30 and J is TRBJ2-2; possible D gene TRBD1, 5 bases. This CDR3 region has 14 residues. V was shortened by 4 bases and J by 14 bases, with 23 bases between the two germline ends. The germline V gene has CDR1 GTSNPN and CDR2 SVGIG (reference sequence). CDR3 sequence reads: CAWMRKLPDSVLFF. The CDR3 DNA follows: TGTGCCTGGATGCGAAAATTACCAGACAGTGTTCTGTTTTTT.

This chain joins TRBV4-1 and TRBJ1-2; 7 bases agree with TRBD1. Germline V gives CDR1 MGHRA, CDR2 YSYEKL. The V and J ends lost 1 base and 4 bases, in that order; junction bases with no gene match: 15. The CDR3 is 18 residues long. The CDR3 DNA sequence: TGCGCCAGCAGCCAAGCGTCTTTGAACAGGGGACCCGTCTATGGCTACACCTTC. Its protein product is CASSQASLNRGPVYGYTF.

This sequence joins TRBV20-1 and TRBJ2-7, with no clear D. V shed 5 bases and J shed 3 bases, with 8 bases lying between them. This CDR3 is built from 11 residues. Germline V gene sequence: CDR1 DFQATT, CDR2 SNEGSKA (reference sequence). The CDR3 DNA reads TGCAGTGCTCCCTCTAGCTACGAGCAGTACTTC. This translates into CSAPSSYEQYF.

V is TRBV27 and J is TRBJ1-5, with 8 bases that match TRBD1. The CDR3 spans 16 residues. Germline V lookup: CDR1 MNHEY, CDR2 SMNVEV (reference sequence). V trimming: 1 base; J trimming: 6 bases; junction bases outside the gene matches: 8. Here the CDR3 reads CASSLLGQGLVQPQHF. CDR3 nucleotides: TGTGCCAGCAGTTTATTAGGACAGGGTTTAGTTCAGCCCCAGCATTTT.